This passage covers 14 T cell receptor beta chains from one sample sequenced in a study of blood T cell repertoires in COVID-19 (dated by TCRdb to about 2020). The library came from the immunoSEQ multiplex PCR assay. TCRdb re-hosts the immuneACCESS table, in-frame sequences only. Its copies lack some clones; in the studies checked, an unresolved V gene accounts for under half of them, and the cause for the rest is not known. In this sample the table shows about 180,000 clones, 80% of which occur a single time. 6.5% of the sample comes from the top ten. The sample was peripheral blood. The receptors here all came from a man aged 65-85 years with active or convalescent COVID-19.

This rearrangement joins TRBV7-7 to TRBJ2-2; TRBD1 matches at 7 bases. Germline V gives CDR1 SSHAT, CDR2 FNYEAQ (reference sequence). J was trimmed by 6 bases and V by 2 bases; bases with no gene match: 6. The CDR3 loop spans 15 amino acids. The CDR3 sequence is CASSLSDRLAGELFF. The DNA for the CDR3 is TGTGCCAGCAGCTTATCGGACAGGCTCGCCGGGGAGCTGTTTTTT.

CDR3 in DNA: TGTGCCAGCAGCTTAGCCCGACAGTCCGGGGAGCTGTTTTTT. This gives the protein CASSLARQSGELFF. The rearrangement links TRBV7-2 to TRBJ2-2; TRBD1 is a possible D gene (5 bases). Germline CDR1 and CDR2: SGHTA and FQGNSA. This CDR3 is 14 amino acids long. The germline V and J ends were trimmed by 0 bases and 6 bases, with 8 bases remaining between them.

This chain joins TRBV3-1 (or the pseudogene TRBV3-2) and TRBJ1-5, with 9 positions matching TRBD1. The V segment lost 1 base and the J segment 4 bases; nucleotides outside the gene matches: 5. Germline-derived CDR1 and CDR2 are LGHDT and YNNKEL (reference sequence). CDR3 size: 16 residues. The CDR3 loop is CASSQGTGAGNQPQHF. The CDR3 DNA follows: TGTGCCAGCAGCCAAGGGACAGGGGCGGGAAATCAGCCCCAGCATTTT.

The chain links TRBV7-6 to TRBJ2-3; 7 bases match TRBD2. This CDR3 region has 19 residues. Germline V gene data show CDR1 as SGHVS and CDR2 as FNYEAQ. The junction had 19 bases not matched to a gene; V was cut back by 5 bases and J by 2 bases. The DNA for the CDR3 is TGTGCCAGCAGCCCCAGGACTAGTCTAAACCGGGCCCCCACAGATACGCAGTATTTT. Protein product: CASSPRTSLNRAPTDTQYF.

The chain links TRBV3-1 (or the pseudogene TRBV3-2) to TRBJ1-6, with D possibly TRBD1 on 6 matching bases. The germline CDR1 and CDR2 sequences are LGHDT and YNNKEL (reference sequence). This CDR3 contains 14 residues. V was pared by 4 bases and J by 7 bases, with 11 bases between. The CDR3 reads CASSRTAGNSPLHF. CDR3 sequence (DNA): TGTGCCAGCAGCCGGACAGCTGGGAATTCACCCCTCCACTTT.

The chain employs TRBV10-2 and TRBJ2-2, with 9 bases matching TRBD2. The CDR3 has 14 residues. Germline loops: CDR1 WSHSY, CDR2 SAAADI. With V trimmed by 7 bases and J by 4 bases, 4 bases remained unmatched. CDR3 DNA: TGCGCCAGCATTAGCGGGAGCGGCACCGGGGAGCTGTTTTTT. This translates into CASISGSGTGELFF.

J is TRBJ2-2 and V is TRBV5-1; 7 bases agree with TRBD1. Germline loops: CDR1 SGHRS, CDR2 YFSETQ. The trim removed 0 bases at V and 7 bases at J, leaving 9 bases unmatched. The CDR3 has 16 amino acids. DNA of the CDR3: TGCGCCAGCAGCTTGGACGGTCGACAGGGTGGCGGGGAGCTGTTTTTT. Protein: CASSLDGRQGGGELFF.

The chain links TRBV6-5 to TRBJ2-7, with 7 bases lining up with TRBD1. Germline V gene data show CDR1 as MNHEY and CDR2 as SVGAGI. The trim removed 0 bases at V and 4 bases at J, leaving 9 bases unmatched. CDR3 length: 16 amino acids. CDR3 region: CASSYSKPGQLYEQYF. Written as DNA, the CDR3 is TGTGCCAGCAGTTACTCCAAGCCGGGACAGCTGTACGAGCAGTACTTC.

This clone is classed as large. The V gene is TRBV20-1, the J gene TRBJ1-1; D is ambiguous. Germline CDR1 and CDR2: DFQATT and SNEGSKA (reference sequence). The CDR3 has 15 amino acids. Trimming shortened V by 3 bases and J by 1 base, and 15 bases separated the two germline ends. The CDR3 DNA reads as TGCAGTGCTAGTCCCCTTTGGAGCCAGAACACTGAAGCTTTCTTT. It codes for CSASPLWSQNTEAFF.

J is TRBJ1-5 and V is TRBV25-1; the D gene is possibly TRBD1 (5 bases). Germline-derived CDR1 and CDR2 are MGHDK and SYGVNS. The CDR3 extends over 15 amino acids. V was trimmed by 3 bases and J by 3 bases, leaving 12 bases between them. This chain's CDR3 is CASSDFGGSNQPQHF. CDR3 nucleotide sequence: TGTGCCAGCAGTGATTTTGGGGGGTCCAATCAGCCCCAGCATTTT.

This clone was counted once. The rearrangement uses TRBV20-1 and TRBJ2-1, with 13 bases identical to TRBD2. Germline lookup yields CDR1 DFQATT and CDR2 SNEGSKA (reference sequence). V trimming: 3 bases; J trimming: 2 bases; junction bases outside the gene matches: 1. CDR3 length: 15 residues. DNA for the CDR3: TGCAGTGCTAGTGGGACTAGCGGGACCTACAATGAGCAGTTCTTC. Its protein is CSASGTSGTYNEQFF.

This clone was found a few times. The chain employs TRBV6-5 and TRBJ2-5; possibly TRBD1 for D (6 bases). The CDR3 covers 13 residues. Per germline, CDR1 MNHEY and CDR2 SVGAGI. The V and J ends lost 11 bases and 2 bases respectively, with 15 bases between them. The CDR3 sequence: CAHSQGLQETQYF. Written as DNA, the CDR3 is TGTGCCCACAGTCAGGGGCTACAAGAGACCCAGTACTTC.

This clone was seen a few times. The chain employs TRBV18 and TRBJ2-7, with a weak D call TRBD1 (5 bases). V was trimmed by 0 bases and J by 7 bases, leaving 10 bases between them. The CDR3 sequence is 13 residues long. Germline loops: CDR1 KGHSH, CDR2 LQKENI. CDR3 coding DNA: TGTGCCAGCTCACCACCAGGGGTAGAGGAGCAGTACTTC. It is translated as CASSPPGVEEQYF.

J is TRBJ1-2 and V is TRBV5-1; TRBD1 matches 9 bases. This CDR3 region has 17 residues. Germline assignment: CDR1 SGHRS and CDR2 YFSETQ. V lost 0 bases, J lost 7 bases, and 13 bases stayed unmatched. The CDR3 coding sequence is TGCGCCAGCAGCTTGGATAGCGGGACAGGGCTTCGGTCTGGCTACACCTTC. Its protein is CASSLDSGTGLRSGYTF.